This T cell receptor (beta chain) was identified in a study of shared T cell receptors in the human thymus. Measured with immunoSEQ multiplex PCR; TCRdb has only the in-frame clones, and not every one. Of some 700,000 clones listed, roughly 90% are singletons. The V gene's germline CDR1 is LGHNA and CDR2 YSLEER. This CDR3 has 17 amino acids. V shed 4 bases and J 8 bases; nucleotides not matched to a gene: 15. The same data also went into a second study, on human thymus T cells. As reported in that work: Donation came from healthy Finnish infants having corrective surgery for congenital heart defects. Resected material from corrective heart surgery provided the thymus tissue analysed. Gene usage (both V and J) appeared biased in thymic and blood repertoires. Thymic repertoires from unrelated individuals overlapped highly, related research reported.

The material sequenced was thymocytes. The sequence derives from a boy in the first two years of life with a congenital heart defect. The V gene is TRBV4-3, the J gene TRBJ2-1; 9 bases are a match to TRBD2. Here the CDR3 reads CASSPPASGTSGHEQFF. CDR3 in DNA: TGCGCCAGCAGCCCCCCGGCTAGCGGGACTAGTGGCCATGAGCAGTTCTTC.